The 7 T cell receptor beta chains below all came from one sample that was sequenced in a study of post-analysis software for immune sequencing data. Study-wide results and caveats: Compared with controls, patients had more of 4 or 5 TRBV segments, including TRBV5-6, TRBV5-1 and TRBV20-1.

For these receptors, no antigen is known. The library was made from cDNA and included unique molecular identifiers. MiXCR, applied by TCRdb to the PCR reads, yields one record per CDR3 protein. The sample lists hundreds of thousands of distinct CDR3 sequences; approximately 60% were seen once. Sequencing used blood. The receptors were gathered from a girl aged 2 to 10 with multiple sclerosis.

The rearrangement links TRBV25-1 to TRBJ2-1; perhaps TRBD1 as D (6 bases). V dropped 5 bases and J dropped 4 bases, with 21 bases sitting between them. Germline CDR1 MGHDK, CDR2 SYGVNS. The CDR3 is made up of 17 amino acids. CDR3 residues: CASSKHAVGAGYNEQFF. For the CDR3, the DNA is TGTGCCAGCAGTAAACACGCAGTGGGGGCTGGGTACAATGAGCAGTTCTTC.

The rearrangement joins TRBV6-1 to TRBJ2-3; 14 nucleotides line up with TRBD2. CDR1 MNHNS and CDR2 SASEGT come from the germline V gene. CDR3 size: 17 residues. V dropped 6 bases and J dropped 4; count of bases not matched to a gene: 9. This CDR3 reads CASSRIGTSGSPDTQYF. For the CDR3, the DNA is TGTGCCAGCAGCCGAATCGGGACTAGCGGGAGCCCAGATACGCAGTATTTT.

This chain joins TRBV14 and TRBJ2-4; no clear D gene. The assigned J gene may be wrong: the sequence end matches TRBJ2-7 better. Germline CDR1 SGHDN, CDR2 FVKESK. The CDR3 spans 14 residues. The CDR3 DNA reads TGTGCCAGCAGCCAATACGAGATCTCCTACGAGCAGTACTTC. Its translation: CASSQYEISYEQYF.

CDR3 bases: TGTGCCAGCAGCTTAACGAAGGATTCCTACAATGAGCAGTTCTTC. Protein: CASSLTKDSYNEQFF. The chain has TRBV7-3 and TRBJ2-1; D not resolved. V was shortened by 0 bases and J by 1 base, with 7 bases between the two germline ends. CDR3 length equals 15 residues. CDR1 and CDR2 (germline): SGHTA, FQGTGA.

The V and J genes are TRBV12-3 or TRBV12-4 and TRBJ2-1; D is unresolved. This CDR3 is 13 amino acids long. The V end lost 3 bases, the J end lost 9 bases, and 12 bases lay between the germline ends. The CDR3 reads CASSFFGNAEQFF. The CDR3 nucleotides are TGTGCCAGCAGTTTCTTCGGTAACGCTGAGCAGTTCTTC.

V is TRBV12-3 or TRBV12-4 and J is TRBJ1-1, with D perhaps matching TRBD1 (5 bases). CDR3 length equals 13 residues. V was trimmed by 8 bases and J by 1 base, leaving 11 bases between them. The DNA of the CDR3 is TGTGCCAGCGCCCTCCAGGGGAACACTGAAGCTTTCTTT. Translation: CASALQGNTEAFF.

This chain connects TRBV4-1 to TRBJ2-1; 9 bases map to TRBD2. This CDR3 spans 16 amino acids. After removal of 4 bases from V and 5 bases from J, the junction contained 9 bases not matched to a gene. Germline CDR1 reads MGHRA; CDR2 reads YSYEKL. The CDR3 bases are TGCGCCAGCAGCCCAGTCCTTTCTAGCGGGGACAATGAGCAGTTCTTC. Its protein is CASSPVLSSGDNEQFF.